This TCR beta chain was captured in a study of graft-versus-host responses after intestinal transplantation. Study background: Among the recipients, transplants were multivisceral, liver-intestinal, or isolated intestinal.

Remarks on this clone: The antigen is not known.

Study-level results: Graft-donor T cell macrochimerism in patients accompanied high graft-versus-host to host-versus-graft clonal ratios in allografts. GvH clones occurred in recipient marrow; some first appeared in ileum or blood. Maximum circulating GvH clone levels tracked with early post-transplant HvG decreases.

Germline CDR1 and CDR2: ENHRY and SYGVKD. The CDR3 runs to 14 residues. V dropped 2 bases and J dropped 6 bases, with 11 bases sitting between them. Generated by immunoSEQ multiplex PCR, the TCRdb table keeps only in-frame clones and is missing some. In the table there are 90,000 to 130,000 clones, just over 90% of which are singletons. The sequences come from unstimulated CD8+ T cells sorted from spleen or lymph node cells, collected before intestinal transplant. The receptor was isolated from a human donor who received an intestinal transplant. The J gene is TRBJ2-1, the V gene TRBV10-3; D remains ambiguous. DNA for the CDR3: TGTGCCATCAGTGAGGAAGCGACCCCCAATGAGCAGTTCTTC. Its translation is CAISEEATPNEQFF.